The clone carrying this TCR beta chain was observed many times. Its antigen is undetermined. From germline, CDR1 is SGDLS and CDR2 YYNGEE. The V segment lost 3 bases and the J segment 8 bases; nucleotides outside the gene matches: 5. The CDR3 is made up of 15 amino acids. Researchers built TCR beta libraries using quantitative 5'-RACE with molecular barcodes. TCRdb re-called the 5' RACE reads through MiXCR, storing one row per CDR3 protein. The table records around 40,000 distinct CDR3 sequences, around 2.8% of them present only once. This sample was taken from a study of CD8 T cells in ankylosing spondylitis. General observations from the study: There was reportedly significant enrichment of clones that were disease-linked in matched ankylosing spondylitis synovial fluid. With a CD8+ phenotype, disease-linked clones were relatively rare in peripheral blood.

This TCR derives from a male donor with ankylosing spondylitis or in good health (not recorded which). The rearrangement uses TRBV9 and TRBJ1-6; 10 nucleotides line up with TRBD1. Material for sequencing was blood, either unsorted or a sorted T cell fraction (not recorded which). In DNA, the CDR3 is TGTGCCAGCAGCGCTCGGGACAGGGGAGATTCACCCCTCCACTTT. As protein: CASSARDRGDSPLHF.